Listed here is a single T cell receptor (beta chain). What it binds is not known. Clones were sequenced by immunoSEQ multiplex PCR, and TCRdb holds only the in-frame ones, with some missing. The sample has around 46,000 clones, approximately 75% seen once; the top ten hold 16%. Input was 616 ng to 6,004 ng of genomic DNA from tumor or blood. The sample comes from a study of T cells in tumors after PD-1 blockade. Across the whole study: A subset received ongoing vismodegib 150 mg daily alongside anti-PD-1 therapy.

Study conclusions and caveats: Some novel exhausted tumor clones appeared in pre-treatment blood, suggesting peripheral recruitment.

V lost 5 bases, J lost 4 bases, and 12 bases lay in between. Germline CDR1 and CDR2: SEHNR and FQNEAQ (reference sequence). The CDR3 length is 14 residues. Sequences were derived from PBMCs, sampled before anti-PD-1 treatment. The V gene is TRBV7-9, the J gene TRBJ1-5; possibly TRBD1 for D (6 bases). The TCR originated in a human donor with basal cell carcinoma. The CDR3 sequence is CASSREQGNQPQHF. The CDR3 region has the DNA TGTGCCAGCAGCAGAGAACAGGGAAATCAGCCCCAGCATTTT.